These 7 T cell receptor beta chains were all obtained from the same sample, sequenced in a study of shared clonotypes between healthy human individuals. Data came from immunoSEQ multiplex PCR; TCRdb stores just in-frame clones and leaves some out. Among some 2,100,000 clones listed, 95% were seen once. The material sequenced was naive CD4+ T cells sorted from blood. Subset specified: CD45RA+ positively selected. The receptors shown here come from a man younger than 35 in good health.

The chain joins TRBV28 to TRBJ1-5, with D unclear. This CDR3 region has 12 residues. CDR1 and CDR2 from the germline V gene are MDHEN and SYDVKM. V lost 2 bases and J lost 6, with 5 bases in between. CDR3 nucleotide sequence: TGTGCCAGCAGTTTACAGAGTCAGCCCCAGCATTTT. Its protein is CASSLQSQPQHF.

The genes are TRBV19 and TRBJ1-4; D is unresolved. The germline V gene encodes CDR1 LNHDA and CDR2 SQIVND (reference sequence). The length of the CDR3 is 15 residues. V was trimmed by 5 bases and J by 0 bases, leaving 10 bases between them. The CDR3 here is CASSPQSATNEKLFF. CDR3 nucleotides: TGTGCCAGTAGTCCCCAGTCCGCAACTAATGAAAAACTGTTTTTT.

J is TRBJ2-4 and V is TRBV7-8, with TRBD1 identical over 11 bases. The CDR3 spans 15 residues. Germline CDR1 and CDR2: SGHVS and FQNEAQ. J was trimmed by 6 bases and V by 0 bases; bases with no gene match: 1. CDR3: CASSLAGTGGNIQYF. The DNA for the CDR3 is TGTGCCAGCAGCTTAGCTGGGACAGGGGGAAACATTCAGTACTTC.

Points on this clone: Other DNA variants within this sample encode the same CDR3. V gene TRBV5-1 combines with J gene TRBJ2-3; D unclear. V shed 2 bases and J shed 0 bases, with 7 bases lying between them. The CDR3 is made up of 14 amino acids. Germline values: CDR1 SGHRS, CDR2 YFSETQ. The chain's CDR3 is CASSFGSSTDTQYF. CDR3 DNA sequence: TGCGCCAGCAGCTTCGGTTCTAGCACAGATACGCAGTATTTT.

This clone was detected only once. CDR3: CASSFGTGAGEQYF. The DNA of the CDR3 is TGTGCCAGCAGCTTTGGGACAGGGGCTGGCGAGCAGTACTTC. V and J are TRBV5-8 and TRBJ2-7; TRBD1 aligns across 10 bases. Germline V gene data show CDR1 as SGHTS and CDR2 as YDEGEE. Unmatched junction bases numbered 5, after V lost 2 bases and J lost 6 bases. The CDR3 extends over 14 amino acids. Full variable domain (missing parts from reference TRBV5-8 and TRBJ2-7): EAGVTQSPTHLIKTRGQQATLRCSPISGHTSVYWYQQALGLGLQFLLWYDEGEERNRGNFPPRFSGRQFPNYSSELNVNALELEDSALYLCASSFGTGAGEQYFGPGTRLTVT.

This clone came up once. The chain recombines TRBV19 with TRBJ2-3; TRBD1 matches 7 bases. V dropped 1 base and J dropped 4; count of bases not matched to a gene: 5. CDR3 length equals 15 residues. The germline V gene encodes CDR1 LNHDA and CDR2 SQIVND (reference sequence). The CDR3 region is CASSIGDRAADTQYF. The CDR3 DNA is TGTGCCAGTAGTATAGGTGACAGGGCGGCAGATACGCAGTATTTT.

The chain carries TRBV5-1 and TRBJ2-7, with 9 bases that match TRBD1. Germline-derived CDR1 and CDR2 are SGHRS and YFSETQ. The CDR3 is 16 amino acids. With 4 bases clipped from V and 5 bases from J, the junction kept 13 bases outside the gene matches. CDR3 protein: CASSLPPQGALHEQYF. The CDR3, as DNA: TGCGCCAGCAGCCTACCCCCACAGGGGGCTCTCCACGAGCAGTACTTC.